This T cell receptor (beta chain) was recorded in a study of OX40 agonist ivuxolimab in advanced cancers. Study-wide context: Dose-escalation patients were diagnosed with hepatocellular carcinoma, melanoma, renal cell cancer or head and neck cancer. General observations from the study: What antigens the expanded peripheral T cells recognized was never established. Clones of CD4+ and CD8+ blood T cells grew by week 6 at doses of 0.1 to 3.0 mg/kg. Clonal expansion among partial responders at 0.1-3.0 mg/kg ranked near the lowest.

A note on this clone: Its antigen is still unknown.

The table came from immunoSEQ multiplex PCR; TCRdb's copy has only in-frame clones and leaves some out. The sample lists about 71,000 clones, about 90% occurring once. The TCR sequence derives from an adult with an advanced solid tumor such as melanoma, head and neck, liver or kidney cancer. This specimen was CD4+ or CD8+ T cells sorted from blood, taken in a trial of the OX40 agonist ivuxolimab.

The CDR3 nucleotides read TGTGCCAGCAGCTTGGGAGTATATCCTGAGCAGTTCTTC. Its protein is CASSLGVYPEQFF. This chain joins TRBV5-6 and TRBJ2-1; D is uncertain. V was pared by 0 bases and J by 9 bases, with 10 bases between. This CDR3 is 13 amino acids long. The germline V gene encodes CDR1 SGHDT and CDR2 YYEEEE.